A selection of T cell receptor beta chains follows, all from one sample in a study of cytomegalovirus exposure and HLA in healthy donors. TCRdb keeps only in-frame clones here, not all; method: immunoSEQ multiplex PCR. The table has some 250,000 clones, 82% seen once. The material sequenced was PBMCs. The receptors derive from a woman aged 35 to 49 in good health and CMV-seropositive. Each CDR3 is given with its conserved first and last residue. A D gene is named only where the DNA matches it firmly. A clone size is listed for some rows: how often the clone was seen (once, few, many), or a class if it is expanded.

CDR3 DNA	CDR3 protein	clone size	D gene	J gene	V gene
TGTGCCAGCAGTTTAGGGGGCGGCCTGGGCTACACCTTC	CASSLGGGLGYTF	once	.	TRBJ1-2	TRBV28
TGTGCCAGTAAGGGACTGGACTATGGCTACACCTTC	CASKGLDYGYTF	.	.	TRBJ1-2	TRBV27
TGCGCCAGCAGCCCCGACAGGGTGTCCGGGGAGCTGTTTTTT	CASSPDRVSGELFF	few	TRBD1	TRBJ2-2	TRBV4-1
TGTGCCAGCAGTTCCCGGACAGGGGGCGCGAATGAGCAGTTCTTC	CASSSRTGGANEQFF	.	TRBD1	TRBJ2-1	TRBV6-1
TGTGCCAGCAGCACAGGGACAGGGGGCACAGATACGCAGTATTTT	CASSTGTGGTDTQYF	.	TRBD1	TRBJ2-3	TRBV9
TGTGCCAGCACCTCAGGTTGGAACTACGAGCAGTACTTC	CASTSGWNYEQYF	.	.	TRBJ2-7	TRBV6-5
TGTGCCAGTAGCATAGGTGTGTCTTCCTACAATGAGCAGTTCTTC	CASSIGVSSYNEQFF	few	.	TRBJ2-1	TRBV19
TGTGCCAGCAGTAACTCGGGACTAGCGGGCGGTAAGCAGTTCTTC	CASSNSGLAGGKQFF	.	TRBD2	TRBJ2-1	TRBV6-5
TGCGCCAGCAGCCAAGATGGGGGGGGCTGGGAGCCCCAGCATTTT	CASSQDGGGWEPQHF	.	.	TRBJ1-5	TRBV4-1
TGCGCCAGCAGCTTACAGGGGGCGCCGGACGAGCAGTACTTC	CASSLQGAPDEQYF	.	TRBD1	TRBJ2-7	TRBV5-1
TGTGCCAGTAGTAGTACAAGTTCTTACAATGAGCAGTTCTTC	CASSSTSSYNEQFF	.	.	TRBJ2-1	TRBV19
TGTGCCAGCAGTTACTCGAAGCCCAATGAGCAGTTCTTC	CASSYSKPNEQFF	.	.	TRBJ2-1	TRBV6-6
TGTGCCAGCAGAGGCAGACAGGGGCGGATTAATGAAAAACTGTTTTTT	CASRGRQGRINEKLFF	once	TRBD1	TRBJ1-4	TRBV28
TGCGCCAGCAGCCAAGATATAGGCAGGGCTGAAGCTTTCTTT	CASSQDIGRAEAFF	.	.	TRBJ1-1	TRBV4-3
TGTGCCAGCAGCTATCCAGGGGCGACGGGGGAGCAGTACTTC	CASSYPGATGEQYF	.	.	TRBJ2-7	TRBV7-9
TGTGCCTGGAGTGCCCCGACAGGGTTTAATGAAAAACTGTTTTTT	CAWSAPTGFNEKLFF	.	TRBD1	TRBJ1-4	TRBV30
TGTGCCAGCAGGGATAGCGGGGGGCTGGGGTCCCACAATGAGCAGTTCTTC	CASRDSGGLGSHNEQFF	once	TRBD2	TRBJ2-1	TRBV7-6